The 28 T cell receptor beta chains below were found in one sample sequenced in a study of T cells after yellow fever vaccination. MiXCR, run by TCRdb on the 5' RACE reads, gives a single entry per CDR3 protein. This sample has approximately 330,000 distinct CDR3 sequences, with roughly 4% found just once. The source was PBMCs, collected 5 days after the yellow fever booster vaccination. The receptors were sampled from a man aged 18 to 30 who received the YFV17D yellow fever vaccine.

Only a few counts were recorded for this clonotype. The CDR3 sequence: CSARGATYEQYF. CDR3 nucleotide sequence: TGCAGTGCTAGAGGAGCAACCTACGAGCAGTACTTC. J is TRBJ2-7 and V is TRBV20-1; unclear D gene. From germline, CDR1 is DFQATT and CDR2 SNEGSKA (reference sequence). The CDR3 is 12 residues long. Trimming shortened V by 1 base and J by 2 bases, and 6 bases separated the two germline ends.

This clonotype has a handful of counts. The chain couples TRBV11-2 to TRBJ2-7; D remains unclear. CDR3 length equals 11 residues. From germline, CDR1 is SGHAT and CDR2 FQNNGV. Trimming left V 3 bases short and J 5 bases short, with 5 bases between. CDR3 loop: CASSFQHEQYF. The CDR3 DNA is TGTGCCAGCAGCTTCCAACACGAGCAGTACTTC.

This clonotype was seen a few times. The genes are TRBV18 and TRBJ2-7, with 11 bases that match TRBD2. The CDR3 sequence is 12 residues long. V dropped 4 bases and J dropped 7; count of bases not matched to a gene: 0. Germline V gives CDR1 KGHSH, CDR2 LQKENI. The DNA of the CDR3 is TGTGCCAGCTCACGACTAGCGGGGGAGCAGTACGTC. Translated: CASSRLAGEQYV.

The gene calls are TRBV20-1 and TRBJ1-2, with a weak D call TRBD1 (6 bases). The CDR3 sequence is 12 residues long. Deletions cut 4 bases from V and 4 bases from J, with 10 bases between. Germline CDR1 is DFQATT and CDR2 is SNEGSKA (reference sequence). The CDR3 bases are TGCAGTGCTATTGGACAGCTCTATGGCTACACCTTC. Translating it yields CSAIGQLYGYTF.

This clonotype turned up a few times. The V call is TRBV30, the J call TRBJ2-7; TRBD1 matches at 8 bases. The trim removed 1 base at V and 6 bases at J, leaving 8 bases unmatched. From germline, CDR1 is GTSNPN and CDR2 SVGIG (reference sequence). The CDR3 is 14 amino acids. CDR3 amino acids: CAWSGDRGFGEQYF. Here the CDR3 DNA reads TGTGCCTGGAGTGGAGACAGGGGATTTGGCGAGCAGTACTTC.

This rearrangement joins TRBV18 to TRBJ1-3; D remains ambiguous. V was trimmed by 0 bases and J by 4 bases, leaving 10 bases between them. This CDR3 region has 15 residues. Germline CDR1 and CDR2: KGHSH and LQKENI. In nucleotides, the CDR3 is TGTGCCAGCTCACCACCCTCGGGAAACGGAAACACCATATATTTT. Encoded protein: CASSPPSGNGNTIYF.

This clonotype was observed a few times. The V gene is TRBV4-2, the J gene TRBJ1-4; TRBD1 matches at 8 bases. CDR1 and CDR2 from the germline V gene are LGHNA and YNFKEQ. The V and J ends lost 7 bases and 3 bases, in that order; junction bases with no gene match: 13. There are 17 residues in the CDR3. The CDR3 DNA reads TGTGCCAGCACGCTTAACTCGCAGGGGGCCCCTAATGAAAAACTGTTTTTT. It codes for CASTLNSQGAPNEKLFF.

The chain combines TRBV6-5 with TRBJ2-6, with D perhaps matching TRBD2 (7 bases). This CDR3 has 16 amino acids. Per germline, CDR1 MNHEY and CDR2 SVGAGI. Trimming removed 6 bases at V and 3 bases at J, with 15 bases between. The CDR3 protein is CASSWRGGHGANVLTF. The CDR3 nucleotides read TGTGCCAGCAGCTGGAGGGGGGGGCATGGGGCCAACGTCCTGACTTTC.

The chain employs TRBV7-2 and TRBJ2-5; no clear D gene. V was trimmed by 5 bases and J by 4 bases, leaving 14 bases between them. Germline V CDR1 and CDR2: SGHTA, FQGNSA. The CDR3 length is 14 residues. The CDR3 region has the DNA TGTGCCAGCAGCGGAAATAGTTGGGGAGAGACCCAGTACTTC. It encodes CASSGNSWGETQYF.

This clonotype was recorded at least ten times. The gene calls are TRBV20-1 and TRBJ2-1; 8 positions agree with TRBD2. This CDR3 is 12 amino acids long. Germline V CDR1 and CDR2: DFQATT, SNEGSKA (reference sequence). The CDR3 sequence is CSGGAVYNEQFF. As DNA, the CDR3 is TGCAGCGGGGGGGCCGTTTACAATGAGCAGTTCTTC.

This chain connects TRBV4-1 to TRBJ2-6; D not resolved. Germline CDR1 reads MGHRA; CDR2 reads YSYEKL. The CDR3 sequence is 13 residues long. The V end lost 3 bases, the J end lost 4 bases, and 4 bases lay between the germline ends. CDR3 DNA sequence: TGCGCCAGCAGCCATTTCGGGGCCAACGTCCTGACTTTC. Translated, it gives CASSHFGANVLTF.

The chain is built from TRBV28 and TRBJ1-2; D gene ambiguous. Trimming stripped 6 bases from V and 0 bases from J, with 11 bases between. The CDR3 covers 14 residues. Germline V gene lookup returns CDR1 MDHEN and CDR2 SYDVKM. The CDR3 loop reads CASSSSGTNYGYTF. The CDR3 nucleotides read TGTGCCAGCAGCTCGTCGGGGACTAACTATGGCTACACCTTC.

This clonotype showed up just a few times. This sequence joins TRBV20-1 and TRBJ2-5; D perhaps matches TRBD1 (6 bases). The germline V gene encodes CDR1 DFQATT and CDR2 SNEGSKA (reference sequence). Between the trimmed V and J ends, which lost 0 bases and 4 bases, there was a span of 15 bases. This CDR3 spans 15 amino acids. The CDR3 reads CSARDPVTGRETQYF. CDR3 nucleotide sequence: TGCAGTGCTAGAGATCCCGTGACAGGCCGAGAGACCCAGTACTTC.

The CDR3: CASRTGVYEQYF. CDR3 sequence (DNA): TGTGCCAGCAGAACGGGGGTCTACGAGCAGTACTTC. This rearrangement joins TRBV28 to TRBJ2-7; TRBD2 is a possible D gene (6 bases). With 6 bases removed from V and 3 bases from J, the gap between germline ends came to 9 bases. Germline CDR1 is MDHEN and CDR2 is SYDVKM. CDR3 length: 12 residues. The complete variable domain, with remaining parts taken from reference TRBV28 and TRBJ2-7, reads DVKVTQSSRYLVKRTGEKVFLECVQDMDHENMFWYRQDPGLGLRLIYFSYDVKMKEKGDIPEGYSVSREKKERFSLILESASTNQTSMYLCASRTGVYEQYFGPGTRLTVT.

The CDR3 sequence: CASSFRTAGELFF. The CDR3 DNA sequence: TGTGCCAGCAGTTTCCGGACAGCCGGGGAGCTGTTTTTT. This chain joins TRBV2 and TRBJ2-2, with D possibly being TRBD1 (6 bases). The CDR3 loop spans 13 amino acids. V lost 5 bases, J lost 6 bases, and 10 bases lay in between. Germline CDR1 and CDR2: SNHLY and FYNNEI. The variable domain in full, with the rest retrieved from reference TRBV2 and TRBJ2-2, is EPEVTQTPSHQVTQMGQEVILRCVPISNHLYFYWYRQILGQKVEFLVSFYNNEISEKSEIFDDQFSVERPDGSNFTLKIRSTKLEDSAMYFCASSFRTAGELFFGEGSRLTVL.

DNA for the CDR3: TGTGCCAGCAGCTTAGTTTGGGGTGTCACTGAAGCTTTCTTT. Amino acid sequence: CASSLVWGVTEAFF. The chain recombines TRBV7-9 with TRBJ1-1; D unclear. Germline V gives CDR1 SEHNR, CDR2 FQNEAQ (reference sequence). The CDR3 covers 14 residues. Trimming pared 1 base from V and 4 bases from J, leaving 10 bases between.

This sequence joins TRBV12-3 or TRBV12-4 and TRBJ2-3, with 10 bases aligning to TRBD1. The CDR3 contains 15 residues. V shed 5 bases, J shed 6 bases, and the junction held 8 bases outside the gene matches. CDR3 residues: CASSRQGAVRDTQYF. In DNA form, the CDR3 reads TGTGCCAGCAGTCGACAGGGGGCCGTAAGGGATACGCAGTATTTT.

This clonotype has a handful of counts. V usage is TRBV18 and J usage is TRBJ2-1, with TRBD1 as a possible D gene (5 bases). Trimming removed 5 bases from V and 8 bases from J, with 22 bases in between. CDR3 size: 16 residues. CDR1 and CDR2 (germline): KGHSH, LQKENI. The DNA for the CDR3 is TGTGCCAGCTCATCCTTAGGGGCTAACCTTATGGATGAGCAGTTCTTC. It encodes CASSSLGANLMDEQFF.

This clonotype has more than one count but fewer than ten. The chain employs TRBV6-5 and TRBJ2-5; 10 bases map to TRBD1. Germline V lookup: CDR1 MNHEY, CDR2 SVGAGI. V gave up 6 bases and J gave up 0 bases; unmatched junction bases: 4. The CDR3 covers 15 residues. CDR3 in amino acids: CASRRTGGDQETQYF. CDR3 bases: TGTGCCAGCAGGAGGACAGGGGGAGACCAAGAGACCCAGTACTTC.

This clonotype occurred many times. The gene calls are TRBV21-1 and TRBJ2-7; the table calls TRBD2, which could not be checked here. TRBV21-1 is designated a pseudogene. CDR3 length equals 13 residues. The DNA of the CDR3 is TGTGCCAGCAGGCGGGCAGTCTTCTACGAGCAGTACTTC. It translates to CASRRAVFYEQYF.

Only one count was recorded for this clonotype. This rearrangement joins TRBV7-2 to TRBJ1-1; no firm D call. V lost 5 bases, J lost 10 bases, and 29 bases lay in between. This CDR3 has 17 residues. Germline CDR1 reads SGHTA; CDR2 reads FQGNSA. The CDR3 coding sequence is TGTGCCAGCAGCCCGCCGGTGAGGCGAATACAGATCGAAGCAGCTTTCTTT. Its protein is CASSPPVRRIQIEAAFF.

This clonotype was detected ten times or more. This chain joins TRBV7-2 and TRBJ1-5; D is unclear. The ends were cut back, 1 base at V and 0 bases at J, with 7 bases in the middle. Germline values: CDR1 SGHTA, CDR2 FQGNSA. The CDR3 totals 15 residues. The CDR3 nucleotides read TGTGCCAGCAGCTTAGTAACTTATAGCAATCAGCCCCAGCATTTT. Its protein product is CASSLVTYSNQPQHF.

This rearrangement joins TRBV6-4 to TRBJ1-3; TRBD1 might be the D (5 bases). The germline V gene has CDR1 MRHNA and CDR2 SNTAGT. V was pared by 6 bases and J by 2 bases, with 11 bases between. This CDR3 region has 14 residues. The CDR3 spells CASRIGGPGNTIYF. DNA for the CDR3: TGTGCCAGCAGGATCGGGGGACCTGGAAACACCATATATTTT.

The chain recombines TRBV5-1 with TRBJ2-2; D not resolved. The CDR3 extends over 17 amino acids. Per the germline V gene, CDR1 is SGHRS and CDR2 is YFSETQ. V was cut by 0 bases and J by 1 base, with 13 bases left in between. The CDR3 reads CASSLDIGRMNTGELFF. The CDR3 DNA sequence: TGCGCCAGCAGCTTGGATATAGGACGGATGAACACCGGGGAGCTGTTTTTT.

The rearrangement uses TRBV18 and TRBJ2-7; TRBD1 agrees at 9 bases. CDR3 length equals 14 residues. V gave up 3 bases and J gave up 6 bases; unmatched junction bases: 6. Germline V gives CDR1 KGHSH, CDR2 LQKENI. The CDR3, as DNA: TGTGCCAGCTCACCGGACAGGGGTATCGTCGAGCAGTACTTC. This sequence encodes CASSPDRGIVEQYF. Full variable domain (rest looked up from reference TRBV18 and TRBJ2-7): NAGVMQNPRHLVRRRGQEARLRCSPMKGHSHVYWYRQLPEEGLKFMVYLQKENIIDESGMPKERFSAEFPKEGPSILRIQQVVRGDSAAYFCASSPDRGIVEQYFGPGTRLTVT.

This clonotype was detected a few times. The gene calls are TRBV7-2 and TRBJ2-7; TRBD2 matches at 14 bases. This CDR3 is built from 15 residues. CDR1 and CDR2 from the germline V gene are SGHTA and FQGNSA. The V segment lost 5 bases and the J segment 5 bases; nucleotides outside the gene matches: 5. CDR3 sequence reads: CASSTGLAGGDEQYF. The CDR3 coding sequence is TGTGCCAGCAGCACTGGACTAGCGGGGGGCGACGAGCAGTACTTC.

This clonotype was counted between two and nine times. V is TRBV28 and J is TRBJ1-1; D may be TRBD1 (6 bases). There are 15 residues in the CDR3. V was shortened by 1 base and J by 4 bases, with 13 bases between the two germline ends. The germline V gene has CDR1 MDHEN and CDR2 SYDVKM. The CDR3 spells CASSLFRGGSTEAFF. As DNA, the CDR3 is TGTGCCAGCAGTTTATTCAGGGGAGGGAGCACTGAAGCTTTCTTT.

The rearrangement joins TRBV4-1 to TRBJ2-7; D possibly matches TRBD1 or TRBD2 (5 bases each). The CDR3 has 14 amino acids. V lost 3 bases to trimming and J lost 5 bases, with 14 bases between them. The germline V gene encodes CDR1 MGHRA and CDR2 YSYEKL. This chain's CDR3 is CASSHSGPRDEQYF. As DNA, the CDR3 is TGCGCCAGCAGCCACTCGGGACCCCGGGACGAGCAGTACTTC.